The clone carrying this T cell receptor (beta chain) was counted a few times. Via MiXCR, TCRdb re-called the 5' RACE reads, giving one row per CDR3 protein. This table holds fewer than 900,000 distinct CDR3 sequences, 21% found once. No donor was unhealthy or non-Caucasian. This sample is drawn from a study of identical twins. This sample was shared with a second study, whose subject was T cells expressing NK-cell markers.

The source is a woman aged 18-30 years in good health. The sequenced sample was PBMCs.

The CDR3 region is CASSQGQNTEAFF. The CDR3 nucleotides are TGTGCCAGCAGCCAAGGACAGAACACTGAAGCTTTCTTT. The chain links TRBV3-1 to TRBJ1-1; D gene unclear. The germline CDR1 and CDR2 sequences are LGHDT and YNNKEL (reference sequence). V shed 1 base and J shed 1 base, with 4 bases lying between them. CDR3 size: 13 residues.